The following is a T cell receptor beta chain sequence with its context. No antigen is known for it. The CDR3 loop spans 14 amino acids. CDR1 and CDR2 (germline): SGHVS, FQNEAQ. Trimming left V 1 base short and J 10 bases short, with 14 bases between. This specimen comes from a study of neoadjuvant anti-PD-1 for oral cavity cancer. Time point defined: after neoadjuvant nivolumab, at surgical resection. Stage II-IVA oral cavity squamous cell carcinoma was new and untreated by systemic or radiation therapy. Study observations and caveats: Higher pretreatment Treg/Th17 ratios tracked higher pretreatment blood clonality.

Sequencing was performed with immunoSEQ multiplex PCR; in TCRdb, only in-frame clones are kept and a portion is missing. The data contain more than 11,000 clones, roughly 70% of them seen just once; the ten biggest clones take up approximately 2.9%. The origin of this receptor is a person between 40 and 85 years old with oral cavity squamous cell carcinoma. The sample was PBMCs, taken after nivolumab (anti-PD-1) treatment. The chain uses TRBV7-8 and TRBJ1-5; D is possibly TRBD1 (6 bases). The CDR3 spells CASSLGDGGRPQHF. The CDR3 nucleotides are TGTGCCAGCAGCTTAGGGGACGGGGGCCGTCCCCAGCATTTT.